This entry concerns a single T cell receptor (beta chain). Its specificity is not known. Trimming shortened V by 2 bases and J by 0 bases, and 11 bases separated the two germline ends. This CDR3 comprises 16 residues. The germline V gene encodes CDR1 KGHDR and CDR2 SFDVKD. What was amplified from RNA transcripts were TCR beta CDR3 regions. Primed by the HTBI set, a first-round RT-PCR was run on the TCR CDR3. A single record per CDR3 protein comes from TCRdb applying MiXCR to the multiplex PCR reads. The sample carries about 540,000 distinct CDR3 sequences, more than 45% recorded once. The sample originates from a study of T cells in Graves' hyperthyroidism and ophthalmopathy. Study findings and constraints: A model of 13 V-J pairs discriminated ophthalmopathy from stable hyperthyroidism.

Sequenced sample: peripheral blood or thyroid tissue (not recorded which). This clonotype originated in a woman aged 18 to 35 with Graves' hyperthyroidism. J is TRBJ2-3 and V is TRBV24-1; a weak D match, TRBD1 (5 bases). The CDR3 sequence is CATSDSQGSSTDTQYF. CDR3 nucleotide sequence: TGTGCCACCAGTGATTCCCAGGGATCTAGCACAGATACGCAGTATTTT.